These T cell receptor beta chains were read from a single sample in a study of T cell responses to AZD1222 COVID-19 vaccine. Some clones are missing from TCRdb's copy, which holds only in-frame ones; the method was immunoSEQ multiplex PCR. The profile shows about 25,000 clones, around 86% of them singletons. Sample: peripheral blood, taken 28 days after the second AZD1222 dose. The receptors were gathered from an adult who received the AZD1222 COVID-19 vaccine. CDR3s include the opening cysteine and the closing phenylalanine or tryptophan. Each record gives: V gene, J gene, D gene, clone size, CDR3 DNA, CDR3 protein. The D gene is left open where the match is weak. Part of the rows lack a size; the others show once, few, many or a class for expanded clones.

TRBV28	TRBJ1-5	.	.	TGTGCCAGCAGTACCCCAGGGGTAGGCAATCAGCCCCAGCATTTT	CASSTPGVGNQPQHF
TRBV6-5	TRBJ1-6	TRBD1	.	TGTGCCAGCGCACGGGACAGATTTATCGATTCACCCCTCCACTTT	CASARDRFIDSPLHF
TRBV19	TRBJ2-2	TRBD2	.	TGTGCCAGTAGTCCCAGACTAGCGGGAGAAGCCGGGGAGCTGTTTTTT	CASSPRLAGEAGELFF
TRBV28	TRBJ1-1	.	.	TGTGCCAGCAGCCTTCAGGGGACTGAAGCTTTCTTT	CASSLQGTEAFF
TRBV6-6	TRBJ1-1	.	.	TGTGCCAGCAGTTACTCAGGGGTGAACACTGAAGCTTTCTTT	CASSYSGVNTEAFF
TRBV6-5	TRBJ2-1	.	once	TGTGCCAGCAAGATACAGGGTGGGACCTACAATGAGCAGTTCTTC	CASKIQGGTYNEQFF
TRBV7-2	TRBJ2-5	.	.	TGTGCCAGCAGCTTAGTTCCCGGGCTCCAAGAGACCCAGTACTTC	CASSLVPGLQETQYF
TRBV10-1	TRBJ2-5	.	.	TGCGCCAGCAGTGAGAATGTCAGGGCTTGGGAGACCCAGTACTTC	CASSENVRAWETQYF
TRBV5-4	TRBJ2-5	TRBD1	.	TGTGCCAGCAGCTCCCAGGGGGCAGAGACCCAGTACTTC	CASSSQGAETQYF
TRBV9	TRBJ2-2	.	once	TGTGCCAGCAGCGTAGTGGGGGGAGCGAACACCGGGGAGCTGTTTTTT	CASSVVGGANTGELFF